The 4 T cell receptor beta chains given below trace back to one sample, sequenced in a study of CD8+ T cells in alopecia areata. This sample's treatment: oral pan-JAK inhibitor, 5-10 mg twice daily. Sequencing relied on a cDNA template that was reverse transcribed from extracted RNA. Generated by immunoSEQ multiplex PCR, the TCRdb table keeps only in-frame clones and is missing some. The profile shows 150,000 to 200,000 clones, just under 65% of them singletons. This material consisted of CD4+ T cells sorted from blood, taken between weeks 47 and 50, from a patient treated with tofacitinib. These receptor sequences come from a human donor with alopecia areata.

For this clone: The junction and the germline gene differ at one end; a read error may be behind it. This chain joins TRBV5-1 and TRBJ1-1; no definite D call. The CDR3 totals 12 residues. Germline V CDR1 and CDR2: SGHRS, YFSETQ. The CDR3 loop is CASSLDVGQFYF. The CDR3 DNA reads as TGCGCCAGCAGCTTGGATGTAGGCCAGTTTTACTTT.

This clone was seen a few times. The V and J genes are TRBV30 and TRBJ2-2, with 10 bases that match TRBD1. The CDR3 totals 15 residues. Germline trimming cut 5 bases from V and 8 bases from J; bases unmatched to any gene: 11. The germline V gene encodes CDR1 GTSNPN and CDR2 SVGIG (reference sequence). The CDR3 bases are TGTGCCTGGGAAGACAGGGGGCGCGGTTCTGGGGAGCTGTTTTTT. It is translated as CAWEDRGRGSGELFF.

The rearrangement uses TRBV30 and TRBJ1-1; D gene ambiguous. Germline loops: CDR1 GTSNPN, CDR2 SVGIG (reference sequence). V lost 0 bases, J lost 3 bases, and 8 bases lay in between. The CDR3 is 13 residues long. The chain's CDR3 is CAWSVRQDTEAFF. The CDR3 DNA follows: TGTGCCTGGAGTGTACGACAAGACACTGAAGCTTTCTTT.

This clone has more than one count but fewer than ten. The V gene is TRBV25-1, the J gene TRBJ1-6; D not resolved. This CDR3 is 14 amino acids long. Trimming shortened V by 1 base and J by 4 bases, and 5 bases separated the two germline ends. CDR1 is MGHDK, CDR2 SYGVNS, per germline. The CDR3 nucleotides read TGTGCCAGCAGTGAATCCGGTTATAATTCACCCCTCCACTTT. It translates to CASSESGYNSPLHF.